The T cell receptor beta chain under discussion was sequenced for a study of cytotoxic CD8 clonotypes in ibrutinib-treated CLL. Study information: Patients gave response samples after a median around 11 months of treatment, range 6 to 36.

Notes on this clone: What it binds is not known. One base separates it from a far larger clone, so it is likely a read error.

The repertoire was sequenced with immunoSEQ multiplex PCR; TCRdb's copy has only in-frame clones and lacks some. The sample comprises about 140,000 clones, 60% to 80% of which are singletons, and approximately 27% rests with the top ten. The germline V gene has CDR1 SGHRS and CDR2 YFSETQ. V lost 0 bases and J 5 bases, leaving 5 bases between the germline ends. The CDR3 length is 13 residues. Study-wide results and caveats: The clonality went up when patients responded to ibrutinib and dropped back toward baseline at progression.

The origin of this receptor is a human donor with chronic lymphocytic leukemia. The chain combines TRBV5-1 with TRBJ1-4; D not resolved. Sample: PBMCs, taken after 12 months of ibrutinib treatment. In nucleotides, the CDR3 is TGCGCCAGCAGCTTGGTGGGGAATGAAAAACTGTTTTTT. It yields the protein CASSLVGNEKLFF. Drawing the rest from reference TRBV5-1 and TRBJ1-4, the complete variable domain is KAGVTQTPRYLIKTRGQQVTLSCSPISGHRSVSWYQQTPGQGLQFLFEYFSETQRNKGNFPGRFSGRQFSNSRSEMNVSTLELGDSALYLCASSLVGNEKLFFGSGTQLSVL.